The 13 T cell receptor beta chains below come from one sample, sequenced in a study of blood T cell dynamics during melanoma immunotherapy. Time point: pre-treatment baseline. The method was immunoSEQ multiplex PCR; TCRdb's version includes in-frame clones alone and lacks a portion of them. The table shows 8,500 to 10,000 clones, with 85% to 90% occurring only once. Sequencing was performed on blood, taken from a patient treated with checkpoint blockade. The receptor source for this set is a human donor with melanoma.

V gene TRBV2 combines with J gene TRBJ1-2; 9 bases align to TRBD1. CDR1 and CDR2 (germline): SNHLY, FYNNEI. V shed 4 bases and J 4 bases; nucleotides not matched to a gene: 4. The length of the CDR3 is 14 residues. In nucleotides, the CDR3 is TGTGCCAGCAGTGGACAGGGGGGACTCTATGGCTACACCTTC. It encodes CASSGQGGLYGYTF.

The chain employs TRBV7-2 and TRBJ2-2; 7 bases agree with TRBD2. Germline trimming cut 0 bases from V and 8 bases from J; bases unmatched to any gene: 3. The germline gives CDR1 SGHTA, CDR2 FQGNSA. This CDR3 has 14 amino acids. CDR3 in DNA: TGTGCCAGCAGCTTAGCGGGAGGGGCGGGGGAGCTGTTTTTT. Translating it yields CASSLAGGAGELFF.

The J gene is TRBJ2-5, the V gene TRBV4-2; D possibly matches TRBD1 or TRBD2 (5 bases each). CDR1 is LGHNA, CDR2 YNFKEQ, per germline. The length of the CDR3 is 13 residues. V was shortened by 6 bases and J by 5 bases, with 13 bases between the two germline ends. CDR3 nucleotides: TGTGCCAGCAGTCGAGAGGGGCGGGAGACCCAGTACTTC. Protein: CASSREGRETQYF.

The rearrangement joins TRBV2 to TRBJ1-5; weak D call: TRBD1 (6 bases). Germline V gene lookup returns CDR1 SNHLY and CDR2 FYNNEI. V dropped 3 bases and J dropped 4 bases, with 10 bases sitting between them. This CDR3 is 14 amino acids long. The chain's CDR3 is CASSEWTENQPQHF. In DNA, the CDR3 is TGTGCCAGCAGTGAGTGGACAGAGAATCAGCCCCAGCATTTT.

This clone was recorded once. The chain uses TRBV10-3 and TRBJ2-2; tentatively, D is TRBD1 or TRBD2 (6 bases each). Trimming left V 5 bases short and J 7 bases short, with 17 bases between. The germline V gene has CDR1 ENHRY and CDR2 SYGVKD. This CDR3 comprises 15 residues. CDR3 DNA: TGTGCCATCAGTAACCGGGGGCGATTGAGCGGGGAGCTGTTTTTT. It is translated as CAISNRGRLSGELFF.

V and J are TRBV7-9 and TRBJ1-1; no clear D gene. Trimming took off 3 bases at V and 8 bases at J, with 13 bases between the two ends. The CDR3 runs to 13 residues. Germline values: CDR1 SEHNR, CDR2 FQNEAQ (reference sequence). CDR3 nucleotides: TGTGCCAGCAGCTTCTCCTCCGGGCCCGAAGCTTTCTTT. This codes for CASSFSSGPEAFF. Looking up the rest from reference TRBV7-9 and TRBJ1-1 gives the full variable domain: DTGVSQNPRHKITKRGQNVTFRCDPISEHNRLYWYRQTLGQGPEFLTYFQNEAQLEKSRLLSDRFSAERPKGSFSTLEIQRTEQGDSAMYLCASSFSSGPEAFFGQGTRLTVV.

The chain combines TRBV5-1 with TRBJ2-2, with 7 bases lining up with TRBD1. The CDR3 spans 15 residues. J lost 6 bases, V lost 0 bases, and 5 bases had no gene match. Germline assignment: CDR1 SGHRS and CDR2 YFSETQ. CDR3 protein: CASSLGGQWAGELFF. DNA of the CDR3: TGCGCCAGCAGCTTGGGGGGACAGTGGGCCGGGGAGCTGTTTTTT.

This clone was detected once. The rearrangement uses TRBV7-7 and TRBJ2-1; the D gene is possibly TRBD2 (6 bases). The germline gives CDR1 SSHAT, CDR2 FNYEAQ (reference sequence). The CDR3 runs 14 residues. The CDR3 sequence: CASARTFLGGEQFF. CDR3 DNA: TGTGCTAGCGCCAGGACATTCCTGGGGGGTGAGCAGTTCTTC.

The chain carries TRBV15 and TRBJ2-1, with 11 nucleotides matching TRBD2. Trimming cost V 5 bases and J 3 bases; bases outside gene matches: 12. The CDR3 totals 18 residues. The germline V gene encodes CDR1 LNHNV and CDR2 YYDKDF (reference sequence). In DNA form, the CDR3 reads TGTGCCACCAGCCCCCTCGGGGCTAGCGGGAGGAACTACAATGAGCAGTTCTTC. Translating gives CATSPLGASGRNYNEQFF.

V gene TRBV28 combines with J gene TRBJ1-4; a possible D gene is TRBD1 (5 bases). The germline V gene has CDR1 MDHEN and CDR2 SYDVKM. Trimming shortened V by 8 bases and J by 2 bases, and 9 bases separated the two germline ends. The CDR3 totals 13 residues. Here the CDR3 DNA reads TGTGCCAGCGGGGGAGGGACTAATGAAAAACTGTTTTTT. Translating it yields CASGGGTNEKLFF. Together with reference TRBV28 and TRBJ1-4, the CDR3 gives the full variable domain: DVKVTQSSRYLVKRTGEKVFLECVQDMDHENMFWYRQDPGLGLRLIYFSYDVKMKEKGDIPEGYSVSREKKERFSLILESASTNQTSMYLCASGGGTNEKLFFGSGTQLSVL.

CDR3 residues: CATSRPSSASGYGYTF. The CDR3 bases are TGTGCCACCAGCAGACCCAGTTCCGCCTCCGGCTATGGCTACACCTTC. The chain recombines TRBV15 with TRBJ1-2; D unclear. The V end lost 2 bases, the J end lost 4 bases, and 17 bases lay between the germline ends. The CDR3 consists of 16 residues. Germline-derived CDR1 and CDR2 are LNHNV and YYDKDF (reference sequence).

The genes are TRBV28 and TRBJ2-2; TRBD2 matches 13 bases. This CDR3 region has 15 residues. Unmatched junction bases numbered 7, after V lost 8 bases and J lost 7 bases. The V gene's germline CDR1 is MDHEN and CDR2 SYDVKM. The CDR3: CASVTSGRAGGELFF. The DNA for the CDR3 is TGTGCCAGCGTAACTAGCGGGAGGGCCGGCGGGGAGCTGTTTTTT.

This clone occurred a few times. V and J are TRBV7-9 and TRBJ2-1, with D perhaps matching TRBD2 (5 bases). Germline V gives CDR1 SEHNR, CDR2 FQNEAQ (reference sequence). V lost 4 bases, J lost 15 bases, and 19 bases lay in between. The CDR3 loop spans 13 amino acids. CDR3 sequence (DNA): TGTGCCAGCAGCTCCCCGCCCCGGGAAGATCTGTTCTTC. Translation: CASSSPPREDLFF.